The rows below give T cell receptor beta chains drawn from one sample of a study of blood T cell repertoires in COVID-19. TCRdb's copy holds only in-frame clones and misses some; the assay was immunoSEQ multiplex PCR. Of around 310,000 clones in the sample, roughly 86% were seen once. The sample taken for sequencing was PBMCs or T cells enriched from blood (not recorded which). The receptor set was obtained from a woman in her thirties who had recovered from COVID-19. The CDR3 runs from the conserved cysteine through the conserved F or W. Fields, in order: V gene, clone size, D gene, J gene, CDR3 protein, CDR3 DNA. The D gene is left open where the match is weak. Clone size is given for some rows only: seen once, a few or many times, or a class if the clone is expanded.

V gene: TRBV7-8; clone size: .; D gene: TRBD2; J gene: TRBJ2-3; CDR3 protein: CASSLVRITGTSGTGRDTQYF; CDR3 DNA: TGTGCCAGCAGCTTAGTCAGAATAACCGGGACTAGCGGGACCGGTAGAGATACGCAGTATTTT
V gene: TRBV19; clone size: once; D gene: TRBD2; J gene: TRBJ2-1; CDR3 protein: CASSPYPGLAGGPYNEQFF; CDR3 DNA: TGTGCCAGTAGTCCATACCCGGGACTAGCGGGAGGGCCGTACAATGAGCAGTTCTTC
V gene: TRBV19; clone size: .; D gene: TRBD1; J gene: TRBJ1-2; CDR3 protein: CASSILAGGIDYGYTF; CDR3 DNA: TGTGCCAGTAGTATATTAGCAGGGGGCATTGACTATGGCTACACCTTC
V gene: TRBV2; clone size: .; D gene: TRBD2; J gene: TRBJ2-1; CDR3 protein: CASSGLLAAYNEQFF; CDR3 DNA: TGTGCCAGCAGTGGCTTACTAGCGGCCTACAATGAGCAGTTCTTC
V gene: TRBV25-1; clone size: .; D gene: TRBD1; J gene: TRBJ1-3; CDR3 protein: CASSESGTGPSGNTIYF; CDR3 DNA: TGTGCCAGCAGTGAATCGGGGACAGGACCCTCTGGAAACACCATATATTTT
V gene: TRBV7-8; clone size: .; D gene: .; J gene: TRBJ2-7; CDR3 protein: CASSLARVSWDSVVYEQYF; CDR3 DNA: TGTGCCAGCAGCTTAGCTCGGGTTTCATGGGACTCTGTAGTCTACGAGCAGTACTTC
V gene: TRBV3-1/TRBV3-2; clone size: .; D gene: .; J gene: TRBJ1-4; CDR3 protein: CASSQSISPLGKLFF; CDR3 DNA: TGTGCCAGCAGCCAATCTATAAGCCCTCTCGGGAAACTGTTTTTT
V gene: TRBV19; clone size: .; D gene: TRBD1; J gene: TRBJ1-1; CDR3 protein: CASSPGTGGVTEAFF; CDR3 DNA: TGTGCCAGTAGTCCCGGGACAGGGGGCGTGACTGAAGCTTTCTTT
V gene: TRBV6-1; clone size: .; D gene: .; J gene: TRBJ2-7; CDR3 protein: CASSEPSGQTYEQYF; CDR3 DNA: TGTGCCAGCAGTGAACCGTCTGGGCAGACCTACGAGCAGTACTTC
V gene: TRBV2; clone size: .; D gene: .; J gene: TRBJ1-2; CDR3 protein: CASSVVEGGYGYTF; CDR3 DNA: TGTGCCAGCAGTGTAGTAGAGGGCGGCTATGGCTACACCTTC
V gene: TRBV7-8; clone size: .; D gene: TRBD1; J gene: TRBJ2-7; CDR3 protein: CASSYGQGTAYEQYF; CDR3 DNA: TGTGCCAGCAGCTACGGACAGGGCACCGCCTACGAGCAGTACTTC
V gene: TRBV10-3; clone size: .; D gene: TRBD2; J gene: TRBJ2-7; CDR3 protein: CAIKNSGTPYEQYF; CDR3 DNA: TGTGCCATTAAGAATAGCGGGACCCCCTACGAGCAGTACTTC
V gene: TRBV2; clone size: .; D gene: .; J gene: TRBJ2-2; CDR3 protein: CASGQMNTGELFF; CDR3 DNA: TGTGCCAGCGGACAGATGAACACCGGGGAGCTGTTTTTT
V gene: TRBV2; clone size: .; D gene: .; J gene: TRBJ2-7; CDR3 protein: CASSAGQIQYEQYF; CDR3 DNA: TGTGCCAGCAGTGCTGGACAGATTCAATACGAGCAGTACTTC
V gene: TRBV10-3; clone size: once; D gene: .; J gene: TRBJ1-1; CDR3 protein: CAISEPGPGEAFF; CDR3 DNA: TGTGCCATCAGTGAGCCCGGGCCGGGGGAAGCTTTCTTT
V gene: TRBV19; clone size: .; D gene: TRBD1; J gene: TRBJ1-1; CDR3 protein: CASSNRQGWDTEAFF; CDR3 DNA: TGTGCCAGTAGTAACCGACAGGGCTGGGACACTGAAGCTTTCTTT
V gene: TRBV10-1; clone size: .; D gene: TRBD2; J gene: TRBJ2-5; CDR3 protein: CASSDPRGTRDCRETQYF; CDR3 DNA: TGCGCCAGCAGTGACCCGAGGGGGACTAGGGACTGTCGGGAGACCCAGTACTTC
V gene: TRBV7-9; clone size: .; D gene: .; J gene: TRBJ1-6; CDR3 protein: CASSLPIPPLHF; CDR3 DNA: TGTGCCAGCAGCTTGCCTATTCCACCCCTCCACTTT
V gene: TRBV10-3; clone size: .; D gene: TRBD2; J gene: TRBJ2-7; CDR3 protein: CAITSGTSGRAGEQYF; CDR3 DNA: TGTGCCATCACTTCCGGGACTAGCGGGAGGGCCGGGGAGCAGTACTTC
V gene: TRBV5-1; clone size: .; D gene: TRBD1; J gene: TRBJ1-2; CDR3 protein: CASSLAGGAYGYTF; CDR3 DNA: TGCGCCAGCAGCTTGGCAGGGGGCGCATATGGCTACACCTTC
V gene: TRBV5-1; clone size: once; D gene: .; J gene: TRBJ2-2; CDR3 protein: CASSPRLPGGGELFF; CDR3 DNA: TGCGCCAGCAGCCCCCGACTCCCCGGGGGAGGGGAGCTGTTTTTT
V gene: TRBV4-2; clone size: .; D gene: .; J gene: TRBJ2-7; CDR3 protein: CASSQDPGGVYYEQYF; CDR3 DNA: TGTGCCAGCAGCCAAGATCCGGGGGGCGTATATTACGAGCAGTACTTC
V gene: TRBV24-1; clone size: .; D gene: TRBD2; J gene: TRBJ2-1; CDR3 protein: CATSGLTSGSYNEQFF; CDR3 DNA: TGTGCCACCAGTGGTCTAACTAGCGGGAGCTACAATGAGCAGTTCTTC
V gene: TRBV14; clone size: .; D gene: TRBD1; J gene: TRBJ1-6; CDR3 protein: CASRRDSYNSPLHF; CDR3 DNA: TGTGCCAGCAGGCGGGACAGCTATAATTCACCCCTCCACTTT
V gene: TRBV5-1; clone size: .; D gene: .; J gene: TRBJ2-7; CDR3 protein: CASSLGTGTTYEQYF; CDR3 DNA: TGCGCCAGCAGCTTGGGGACAGGGACTACCTACGAGCAGTACTTC
V gene: TRBV7-2; clone size: few; D gene: .; J gene: TRBJ1-2; CDR3 protein: CASSLTPDSNYGYTF; CDR3 DNA: TGTGCCAGCAGTTTAACCCCGGACAGTAACTATGGCTACACCTTC
V gene: TRBV11-2; clone size: .; D gene: .; J gene: TRBJ2-7; CDR3 protein: CASSFDGGCEQYF; CDR3 DNA: TGTGCCAGCAGCTTCGACGGGGGATGTGAGCAGTACTTC
V gene: TRBV11-2; clone size: few; D gene: .; J gene: TRBJ1-1; CDR3 protein: CASSSPGIRNTEAFF; CDR3 DNA: TGTGCCAGCAGCTCCCCCGGGATTAGGAACACTGAAGCTTTCTTT
V gene: TRBV20-1; clone size: .; D gene: .; J gene: TRBJ2-1; CDR3 protein: CSASTSLHEQFF; CDR3 DNA: TGCAGTGCTAGTACTAGTCTCCATGAGCAGTTCTTC
V gene: TRBV7-6; clone size: .; D gene: .; J gene: TRBJ2-1; CDR3 protein: CASSLETGLRYNEQFF; CDR3 DNA: TGTGCCAGCAGCTTAGAAACGGGACTTAGATACAATGAGCAGTTCTTC
V gene: TRBV11-2; clone size: .; D gene: .; J gene: TRBJ2-3; CDR3 protein: CASSPRLASSTDTQYF; CDR3 DNA: TGTGCCAGCAGCCCCCGTCTAGCGTCTAGCACAGATACGCAGTATTTT
V gene: TRBV11-2; clone size: .; D gene: .; J gene: TRBJ2-1; CDR3 protein: CASSLAHYNEQFF; CDR3 DNA: TGTGCCAGCAGCTTAGCACATTACAATGAGCAGTTCTTC
V gene: TRBV10-3; clone size: .; D gene: TRBD2; J gene: TRBJ2-7; CDR3 protein: CAISELAGSYEQYF; CDR3 DNA: TGTGCCATCAGTGAGCTAGCGGGATCCTACGAGCAGTACTTC
V gene: TRBV5-1; clone size: .; D gene: .; J gene: TRBJ2-1; CDR3 protein: CASSWRGGEDNEQFF; CDR3 DNA: TGCGCCAGCAGCTGGAGGGGTGGGGAGGACAATGAGCAGTTCTTC
V gene: TRBV5-8; clone size: .; D gene: .; J gene: TRBJ1-1; CDR3 protein: CASSLGRRAGMNTEAFF; CDR3 DNA: TGTGCCAGCAGCTTGGGCAGGAGGGCGGGGATGAACACTGAAGCTTTCTTT
V gene: TRBV7-3; clone size: once; D gene: .; J gene: TRBJ2-1; CDR3 protein: CASSLTGWGLSSYNEQFF; CDR3 DNA: TGTGCCAGCAGCTTAACGGGTTGGGGCCTGAGCTCCTACAATGAGCAGTTCTTC
V gene: TRBV6-2/TRBV6-3; clone size: .; D gene: .; J gene: TRBJ2-5; CDR3 protein: CASSYWAGDETQYF; CDR3 DNA: TGTGCCAGCAGTTACTGGGCAGGGGACGAGACCCAGTACTTC
V gene: TRBV30; clone size: .; D gene: TRBD2; J gene: TRBJ2-2; CDR3 protein: CAWSDTSGRSGELFF; CDR3 DNA: TGTGCCTGGAGTGATACTAGCGGGAGAAGCGGGGAGCTGTTTTTT
V gene: TRBV29-1; clone size: .; D gene: .; J gene: TRBJ2-3; CDR3 protein: CSVDWPSTDTQYF; CDR3 DNA: TGCAGCGTTGACTGGCCGAGCACAGATACGCAGTATTTT
V gene: TRBV11-2; clone size: .; D gene: TRBD1; J gene: TRBJ2-3; CDR3 protein: CASSRINNRGLTSTDTQYF; CDR3 DNA: TGTGCCAGCAGCAGAATCAACAACAGGGGATTGACTAGCACAGATACGCAGTATTTT
V gene: TRBV5-1; clone size: .; D gene: .; J gene: TRBJ2-1; CDR3 protein: CASSLFRIRSNNEQFF; CDR3 DNA: TGCGCCAGCAGCTTGTTCAGGATTCGCAGTAACAATGAGCAGTTCTTC
V gene: TRBV5-6; clone size: .; D gene: TRBD1; J gene: TRBJ2-3; CDR3 protein: CASSWTGWRTDTQYF; CDR3 DNA: TGTGCCAGCAGCTGGACAGGGTGGCGCACAGATACGCAGTATTTT
V gene: TRBV7-6; clone size: .; D gene: TRBD1; J gene: TRBJ1-3; CDR3 protein: CASSPGDRGSGNTIYF; CDR3 DNA: TGTGCCAGCAGCCCTGGGGACAGGGGCTCTGGAAACACCATATATTTT
V gene: TRBV12-3/TRBV12-4; clone size: .; D gene: .; J gene: TRBJ1-5; CDR3 protein: CASSDSDQPQHF; CDR3 DNA: TGTGCCAGCAGTGACAGTGATCAGCCCCAGCATTTT
V gene: TRBV5-1; clone size: .; D gene: TRBD1; J gene: TRBJ2-1; CDR3 protein: CASSPAGDRDNEQFF; CDR3 DNA: TGCGCCAGCAGCCCGGCGGGTGACAGGGACAATGAGCAGTTCTTC
V gene: TRBV5-5; clone size: .; D gene: TRBD2; J gene: TRBJ2-7; CDR3 protein: CASSWVASGIQYEQYF; CDR3 DNA: TGTGCCAGCAGCTGGGTAGCTAGCGGGATCCAGTACGAGCAGTACTTC
V gene: TRBV5-4; clone size: few; D gene: TRBD2; J gene: TRBJ2-2; CDR3 protein: CASSLDLAGGTGELFF; CDR3 DNA: TGTGCCAGCAGCTTGGACCTAGCGGGAGGCACCGGGGAGCTGTTTTTT
V gene: TRBV28; clone size: .; D gene: .; J gene: TRBJ1-5; CDR3 protein: CASSLDGGSVQPQHF; CDR3 DNA: TGTGCCAGCAGTCTGGACGGAGGTTCGGTCCAGCCCCAGCATTTT
V gene: TRBV7-2; clone size: .; D gene: .; J gene: TRBJ2-1; CDR3 protein: CASSLQGINEQFF; CDR3 DNA: TGTGCCAGCAGCTTGCAGGGAATAAATGAGCAGTTCTTC